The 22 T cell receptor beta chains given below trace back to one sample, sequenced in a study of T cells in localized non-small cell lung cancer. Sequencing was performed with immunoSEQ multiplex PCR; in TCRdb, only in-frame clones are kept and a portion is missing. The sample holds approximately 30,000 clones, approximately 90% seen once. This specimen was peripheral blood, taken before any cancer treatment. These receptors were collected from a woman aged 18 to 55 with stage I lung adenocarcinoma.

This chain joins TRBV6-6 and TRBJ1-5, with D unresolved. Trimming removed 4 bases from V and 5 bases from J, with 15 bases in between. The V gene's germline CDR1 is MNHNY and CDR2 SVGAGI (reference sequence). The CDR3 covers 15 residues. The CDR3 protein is CASSSIRGFDQPQHF. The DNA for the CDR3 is TGTGCCAGCAGTTCGATACGGGGATTTGATCAGCCCCAGCATTTT.

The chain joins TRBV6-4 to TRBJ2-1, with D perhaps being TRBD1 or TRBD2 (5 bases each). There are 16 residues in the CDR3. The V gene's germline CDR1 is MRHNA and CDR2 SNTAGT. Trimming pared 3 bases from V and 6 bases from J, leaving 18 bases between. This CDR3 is CASSERVGEPGNEQFF. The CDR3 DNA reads TGTGCCAGCAGTGAAAGAGTGGGGGAACCAGGCAATGAGCAGTTCTTC.

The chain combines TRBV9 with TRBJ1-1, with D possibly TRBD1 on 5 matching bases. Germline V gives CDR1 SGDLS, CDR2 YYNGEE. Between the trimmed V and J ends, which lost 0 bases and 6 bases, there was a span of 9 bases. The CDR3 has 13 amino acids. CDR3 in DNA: TGTGCCAGCAGCGTAGTTGGGGGACCTGAAGCTTTCTTT. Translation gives CASSVVGGPEAFF.

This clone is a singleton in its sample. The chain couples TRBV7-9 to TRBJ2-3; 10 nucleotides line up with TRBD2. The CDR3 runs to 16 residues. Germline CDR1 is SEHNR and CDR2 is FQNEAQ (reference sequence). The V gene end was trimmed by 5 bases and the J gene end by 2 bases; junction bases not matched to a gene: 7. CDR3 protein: CASSHGTSDYTDTQYF. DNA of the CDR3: TGTGCCAGCAGCCACGGGACTAGCGATTACACAGATACGCAGTATTTT.

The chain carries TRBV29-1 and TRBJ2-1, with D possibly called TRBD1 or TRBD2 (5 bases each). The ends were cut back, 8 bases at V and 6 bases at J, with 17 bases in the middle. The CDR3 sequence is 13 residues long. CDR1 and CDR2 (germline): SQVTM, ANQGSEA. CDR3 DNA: TGCAGCTCCCGAGAGGGACGGGTCAATGAGCAGTTCTTC. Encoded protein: CSSREGRVNEQFF.

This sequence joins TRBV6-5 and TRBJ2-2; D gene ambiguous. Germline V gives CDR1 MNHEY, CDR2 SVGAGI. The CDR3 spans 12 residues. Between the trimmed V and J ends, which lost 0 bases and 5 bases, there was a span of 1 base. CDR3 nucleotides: TGTGCCAGCAGTTACTCTACCGGGGAGCTGTTTTTT. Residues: CASSYSTGELFF.

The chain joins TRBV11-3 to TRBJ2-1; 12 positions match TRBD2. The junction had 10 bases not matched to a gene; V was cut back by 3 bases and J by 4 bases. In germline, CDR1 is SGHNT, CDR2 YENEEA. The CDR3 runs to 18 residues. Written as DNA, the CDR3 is TGTGCCAGCAGCTTGGGACTAGCGGGCCTCGGAGGGTACAATGAGCAGTTCTTC. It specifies CASSLGLAGLGGYNEQFF. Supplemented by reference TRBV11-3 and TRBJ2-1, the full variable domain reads EAGVVQSPRYKIIEKKQPVAFWCNPISGHNTLYWYLQNLGQGPELLIRYENEEAVDDSQLPKDRFSAERLKGVDSTLKIQPAELGDSAVYLCASSLGLAGLGGYNEQFFGPGTRLTVL.

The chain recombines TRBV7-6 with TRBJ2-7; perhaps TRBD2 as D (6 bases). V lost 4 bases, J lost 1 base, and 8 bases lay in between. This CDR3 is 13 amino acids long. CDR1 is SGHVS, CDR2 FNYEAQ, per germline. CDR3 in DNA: TGTGCCAGCAGCTGGAGGGCTTCCTACGAGCAGTACTTC. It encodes CASSWRASYEQYF.

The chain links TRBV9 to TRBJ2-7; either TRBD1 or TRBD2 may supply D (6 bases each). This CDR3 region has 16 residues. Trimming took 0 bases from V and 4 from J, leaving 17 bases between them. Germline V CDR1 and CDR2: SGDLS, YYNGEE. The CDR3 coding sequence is TGTGCCAGCAGCGTAGATGGGGGCGGGGACTGGTACGAGCAGTACTTC. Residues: CASSVDGGGDWYEQYF.

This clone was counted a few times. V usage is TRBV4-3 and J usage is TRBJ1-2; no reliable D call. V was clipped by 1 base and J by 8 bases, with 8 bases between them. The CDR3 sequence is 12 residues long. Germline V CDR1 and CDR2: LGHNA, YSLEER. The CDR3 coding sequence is TGCGCCAGCAGCCAAGCCAGAGGGGGCTACACCTTC. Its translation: CASSQARGGYTF.

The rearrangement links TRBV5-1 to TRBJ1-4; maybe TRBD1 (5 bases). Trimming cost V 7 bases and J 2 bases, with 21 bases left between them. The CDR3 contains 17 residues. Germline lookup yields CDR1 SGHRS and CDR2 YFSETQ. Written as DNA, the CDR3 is TGCGCCAGCGCTTCCCGGGGCCCCCTGGGGACTAATGAAAAACTGTTTTTT. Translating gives CASASRGPLGTNEKLFF.

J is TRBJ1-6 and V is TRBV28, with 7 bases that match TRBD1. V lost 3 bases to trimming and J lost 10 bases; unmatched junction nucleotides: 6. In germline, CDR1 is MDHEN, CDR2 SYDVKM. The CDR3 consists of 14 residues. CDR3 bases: TGTGCCAGCAGTTTGGCGCAGGGGGACTCACCCCTCCACTTT. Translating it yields CASSLAQGDSPLHF.

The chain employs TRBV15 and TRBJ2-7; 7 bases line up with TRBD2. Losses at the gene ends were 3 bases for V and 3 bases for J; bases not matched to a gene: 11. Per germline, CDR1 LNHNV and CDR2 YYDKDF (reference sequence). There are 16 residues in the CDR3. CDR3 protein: CATSRQPLASGYEQYF. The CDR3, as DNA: TGTGCCACCAGCAGGCAGCCGTTGGCTAGCGGCTACGAGCAGTACTTC.

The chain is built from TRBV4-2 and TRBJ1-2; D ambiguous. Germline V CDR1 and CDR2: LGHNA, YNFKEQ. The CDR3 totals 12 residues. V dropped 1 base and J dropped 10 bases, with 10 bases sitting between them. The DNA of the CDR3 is TGTGCCAGCAGCCAAGGGACGGAGCTCTACACCTTC. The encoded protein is CASSQGTELYTF.

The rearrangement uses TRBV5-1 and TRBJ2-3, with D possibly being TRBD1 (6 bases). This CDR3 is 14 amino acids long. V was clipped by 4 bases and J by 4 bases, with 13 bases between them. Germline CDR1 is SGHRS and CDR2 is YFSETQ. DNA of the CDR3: TGCGCCAGCAGCCTGCCGGGACACCCAGATACGCAGTATTTT. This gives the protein CASSLPGHPDTQYF. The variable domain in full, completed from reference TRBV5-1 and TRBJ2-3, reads KAGVTQTPRYLIKTRGQQVTLSCSPISGHRSVSWYQQTPGQGLQFLFEYFSETQRNKGNFPGRFSGRQFSNSRSEMNVSTLELGDSALYLCASSLPGHPDTQYFGPGTRLTVL.

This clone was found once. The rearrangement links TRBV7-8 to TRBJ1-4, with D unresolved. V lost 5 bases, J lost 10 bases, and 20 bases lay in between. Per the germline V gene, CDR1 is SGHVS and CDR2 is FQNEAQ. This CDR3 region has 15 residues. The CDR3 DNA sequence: TGTGCCAGCAGCCCCGGGCACTTAACTCCGGGAAAACTGTTTTTT. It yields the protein CASSPGHLTPGKLFF.

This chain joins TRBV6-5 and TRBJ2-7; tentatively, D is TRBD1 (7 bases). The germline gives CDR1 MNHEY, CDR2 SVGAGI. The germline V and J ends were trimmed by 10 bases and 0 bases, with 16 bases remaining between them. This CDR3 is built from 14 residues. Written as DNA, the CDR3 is TGTGCCACCAGGGGGGACAGAAGCTCCTACGAGCAGTACTTC. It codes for CATRGDRSSYEQYF.

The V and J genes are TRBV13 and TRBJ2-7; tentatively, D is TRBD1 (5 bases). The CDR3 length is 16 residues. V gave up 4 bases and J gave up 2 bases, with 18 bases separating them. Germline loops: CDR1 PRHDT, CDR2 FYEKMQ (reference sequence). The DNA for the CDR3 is TGTGCCAGCAGCTCCGCAGGGCCCCTCAACCCCTACGAGCAGTACTTC. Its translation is CASSSAGPLNPYEQYF.

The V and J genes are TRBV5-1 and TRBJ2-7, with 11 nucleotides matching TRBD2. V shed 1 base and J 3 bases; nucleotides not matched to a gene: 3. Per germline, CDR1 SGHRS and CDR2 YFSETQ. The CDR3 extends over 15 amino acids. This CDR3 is CASSLTGTSGYEQYF. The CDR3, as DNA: TGCGCCAGCAGCTTGACCGGGACTAGCGGCTACGAGCAGTACTTC.

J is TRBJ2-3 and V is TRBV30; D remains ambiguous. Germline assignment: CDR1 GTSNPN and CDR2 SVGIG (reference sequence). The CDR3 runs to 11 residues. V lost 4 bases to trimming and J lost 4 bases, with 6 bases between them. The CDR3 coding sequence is TGTGCCTGGACCCTCGCAGATACGCAGTATTTT. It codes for CAWTLADTQYF.

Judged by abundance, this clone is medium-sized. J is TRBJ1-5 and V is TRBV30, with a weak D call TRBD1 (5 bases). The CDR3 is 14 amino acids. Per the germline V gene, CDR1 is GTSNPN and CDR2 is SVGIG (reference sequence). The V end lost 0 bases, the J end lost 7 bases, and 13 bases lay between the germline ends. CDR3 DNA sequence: TGTGCCTGGAGTGTACGGAGGGGATCCCAGCCCCAGCATTTT. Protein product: CAWSVRRGSQPQHF.

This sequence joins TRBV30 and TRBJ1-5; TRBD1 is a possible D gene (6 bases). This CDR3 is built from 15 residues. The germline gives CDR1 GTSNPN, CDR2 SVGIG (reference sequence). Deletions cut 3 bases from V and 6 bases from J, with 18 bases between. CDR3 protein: CAWSGRGGTGQPQHF. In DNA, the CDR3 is TGTGCCTGGAGCGGGAGGGGGGGCACCGGTCAGCCCCAGCATTTT.